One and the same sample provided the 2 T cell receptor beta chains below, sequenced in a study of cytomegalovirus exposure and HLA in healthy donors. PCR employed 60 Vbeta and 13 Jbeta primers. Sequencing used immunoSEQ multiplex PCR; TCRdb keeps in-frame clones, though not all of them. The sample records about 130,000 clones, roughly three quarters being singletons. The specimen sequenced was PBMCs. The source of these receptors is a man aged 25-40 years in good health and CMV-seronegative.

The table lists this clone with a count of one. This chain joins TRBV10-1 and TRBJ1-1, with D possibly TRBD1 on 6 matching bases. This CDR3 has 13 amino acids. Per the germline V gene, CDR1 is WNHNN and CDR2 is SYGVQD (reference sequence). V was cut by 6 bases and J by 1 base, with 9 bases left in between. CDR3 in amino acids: CASSRTANTEAFF. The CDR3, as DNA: TGCGCCAGCAGCCGGACAGCGAACACTGAAGCTTTCTTT.

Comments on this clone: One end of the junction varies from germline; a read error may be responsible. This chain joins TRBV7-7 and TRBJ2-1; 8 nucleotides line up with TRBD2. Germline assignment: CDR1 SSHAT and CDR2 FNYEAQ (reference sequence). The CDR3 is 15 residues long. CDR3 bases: TGTGCTAGCAGCTTAGGCGGGGGGACGGAAAATGAGCAGTTCTTC. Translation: CASSLGGGTENEQFF.